This T cell receptor (beta chain) originates from a study of T cell repertoires in cytomegalovirus infection. On the study more broadly: Evidence of both CMV infection and a matching HLA type came from public TCR beta signatures.

As for this clonotype: What it binds is unknown.

V shed 4 bases and J shed 2 bases, with 11 bases lying between them. Germline V gene data show CDR1 as SGHRS and CDR2 as YFSETQ. CDR3 length: 14 amino acids. Points from the study as a whole: Clonotypes of TCR beta that were HLA-C-restricted and CMV-specific dominated the ex vivo response. Accumulated public TCR beta family frequency recognized individuals carrying CMV together with the relevant HLA.

TCRdb reanalysed the reads using MiXCR and keeps one entry per CDR3 protein. Of 200,000 to 250,000 distinct CDR3 sequences in the sample, around 12% were seen once. Material: PBMCs. This receptor was obtained from a human donor in good health (CMV status not recorded). Some clones in this sample may be carry-over from other donors' samples. The chain carries TRBV5-1 and TRBJ2-3; a possible D gene is TRBD2 (5 bases). This CDR3 reads CASSHLAPTDTQYF. The CDR3 DNA is TGCGCCAGCAGCCATCTAGCACCCACAGATACGCAGTATTTT.